The 13 T cell receptor beta chains given below trace back to one sample, sequenced in a study of metastatic and nonmetastatic thyroid tumors. Each patient went into thyroid surgery without having received any treatment. Using MiXCR, TCRdb reanalyzed the PCR reads. This table has about 40,000 clones, 9.5% to 12% appearing once. What was sequenced was blood. The receptor source for this set is a female donor with papillary thyroid cancer or a benign thyroid nodule (not recorded which). Some clones in this sample may be carry-over from other donors' samples.

This clone has at least ten counts. V gene TRBV28 combines with J gene TRBJ1-1; possible D gene TRBD1, 5 bases. From germline, CDR1 is MDHEN and CDR2 SYDVKM. With 3 bases removed from V and 5 bases from J, the gap between germline ends came to 16 bases. The CDR3 has 15 residues. CDR3 sequence reads: CASSFHVTGGTEAFF. Here the CDR3 DNA reads TGTGCCAGCAGTTTTCATGTCACCGGGGGGACTGAAGCTTTCTTT.

Many counts were recorded for this clone. The chain links TRBV5-8 to TRBJ2-6, with D tentatively TRBD1 (6 bases). The V end lost 3 bases, the J end lost 2 bases, and 12 bases lay between the germline ends. This CDR3 has 16 residues. CDR1 SGHTS and CDR2 YDEGEE come from the germline V gene. The CDR3 loop is CASSSYRVAGANVLTF. The DNA for the CDR3 is TGTGCCAGCAGCTCCTACAGGGTAGCTGGGGCCAACGTCCTGACTTTC.

This clone was recorded at least ten times. V gene TRBV7-3 combines with J gene TRBJ2-3; the match to TRBD2 covers 9 bases. The germline CDR1 and CDR2 sequences are SGHTA and FQGTGA. V lost 2 bases and J lost 4; bases outside the gene matches: 4. The CDR3 loop spans 15 amino acids. CDR3: CASSLAGGPSDTQYF. CDR3 DNA sequence: TGTGCCAGCAGCTTAGCGGGAGGGCCGTCAGATACGCAGTATTTT.

This clone has ten or more counts. This sample includes further DNA sequences coding for the same CDR3. The chain combines TRBV9 with TRBJ1-1; D is uncertain. This CDR3 contains 15 residues. V gave up 0 bases and J gave up 3 bases, with 12 bases separating them. Germline loops: CDR1 SGDLS, CDR2 YYNGEE. CDR3 loop: CASSVGSRGDTEAFF. CDR3 sequence (DNA): TGTGCCAGCAGCGTAGGGTCCCGCGGGGACACTGAAGCTTTCTTT.

This clone was counted many times. The CDR3 reads CASSLPSELTDTQYF. The CDR3 DNA is TGTGCCAGCAGTTTACCCTCGGAGCTCACAGATACGCAGTATTTT. This chain links TRBV28 with TRBJ2-3; D gene uncertain. This CDR3 comprises 15 residues. Trimming shortened V by 2 bases and J by 2 bases, and 11 bases separated the two germline ends. Per the germline V gene, CDR1 is MDHEN and CDR2 is SYDVKM.

This sequence joins TRBV19 and TRBJ2-7; D is perhaps TRBD1 (6 bases). The CDR3 sequence is 13 residues long. Per the germline V gene, CDR1 is LNHDA and CDR2 is SQIVND (reference sequence). Trimming took 5 bases from V and 6 from J, leaving 14 bases between them. The CDR3 is CASSLGTFSEQYF. The CDR3 nucleotides are TGTGCCAGTAGTCTGGGGACATTTTCCGAGCAGTACTTC.

The chain recombines TRBV2 with TRBJ1-2; no reliable D call. The CDR3 runs 12 residues. Germline V gives CDR1 SNHLY, CDR2 FYNNEI. Trimming cost V 8 bases and J 4 bases, with 11 bases left between them. CDR3 protein: CASGEGSYGYTF. The CDR3 nucleotides are TGTGCCAGCGGCGAGGGTTCCTATGGCTACACCTTC.

This clone turned up a few times. The missing conserved phenylalanine or tryptophan at the end of this CDR3 makes a read error likely. V and J are TRBV12-3 or TRBV12-4 and TRBJ2-7; D perhaps matches TRBD1 (5 bases). Trimming took 3 bases from V and 3 from J, leaving 12 bases between them. CDR3 length equals 14 residues. In DNA form, the CDR3 reads TGTGCCAGCAGTTTGGGGCTGGCGGACTACGAGCAGTACTCC. It translates to CASSLGLADYEQYS.

The V call is TRBV5-1, the J call TRBJ2-7, with 14 positions matching TRBD2. CDR1 and CDR2 (germline): SGHRS, YFSETQ. CDR3 size: 16 residues. J lost 5 bases, V lost 4 bases, and 8 bases had no gene match. In DNA form, the CDR3 reads TGCGCCAGCAGCACGGGACTAGCGGGAGTGGGCCACGAGCAGTACTTC. It specifies CASSTGLAGVGHEQYF.

This clone was detected a few times. A much larger clone is a single base away; this may be a read error. The gene calls are TRBV7-9 and TRBJ2-5; 7 nucleotides match TRBD2. Germline CDR1 and CDR2: SEHNR and FQNEAQ (reference sequence). After removal of 7 bases from V and 10 bases from J, the junction contained 12 bases not matched to a gene. The CDR3 contains 13 residues. CDR3 DNA sequence: TGTGCCAGCATCTTGGGGGGGTCTGGGATCCAGTACTTC. Amino acid sequence: CASILGGSGIQYF.

This clone was recorded at least ten times. This chain links TRBV20-1 with TRBJ1-1; TRBD1 agrees at 8 bases. Germline V gene sequence: CDR1 DFQATT, CDR2 SNEGSKA (reference sequence). This CDR3 region has 14 residues. V shed 5 bases, J shed 1 base, and the junction held 6 bases outside the gene matches. CDR3 in DNA: TGCAGTGCTGAGGACAGGGCTCAGAACACTGAAGCTTTCTTT. Its protein is CSAEDRAQNTEAFF.

The CDR3 DNA is TGTGCCAGCAGCCCCACACAGGGGGCTGAGACCCAGTACTTC. Its protein is CASSPTQGAETQYF. The V call is TRBV7-9, the J call TRBJ2-5, with 9 bases aligning to TRBD1. The CDR3 is 14 residues long. Unmatched junction bases numbered 6, after V lost 5 bases and J lost 5 bases. Germline V gene lookup returns CDR1 SEHNR and CDR2 FQNEAQ (reference sequence).

This clone was recorded many times. The chain couples TRBV30 to TRBJ1-5, with TRBD1 as a possible D gene (5 bases). V lost 0 bases, J lost 2 bases, and 8 bases lay in between. CDR3 length: 14 residues. Germline lookup yields CDR1 GTSNPN and CDR2 SVGIG (reference sequence). CDR3 DNA: TGTGCCTGGAGTGTAACAGGAGGCAATCAGCCCCAGCATTTT. It is translated as CAWSVTGGNQPQHF.